A selection of T cell receptor beta chains follows, all from one sample in a study of chemoradiotherapy in HPV16-positive cancers. Assay: immunoSEQ multiplex PCR; the TCRdb copy retains only in-frame clones and omits some. Found here are around 30,000 clones, over 80% of them singletons; the top ten hold 3% to 4%. The sequencing here drew on blood, taken from a patient who underwent chemoradiotherapy. The source of these receptors is a human donor with HPV-associated anogenital cancer. The CDR3 runs from the conserved cysteine through the conserved F or W. Fields, in order: CDR3 protein, CDR3 DNA, J gene, V gene, D gene, clone size. D genes are given only for firm matches. Expanded clones are given a class, and other clones once, few, many or no size at all.

CASSLARSGYTF	TGTGCCAGCAGCTTGGCAAGGAGCGGCTACACCTTC	TRBJ1-2	TRBV5-4	NA	once
CASSLRGQGVSGANVLTF	TGTGCCAGCAGTTTGAGGGGACAGGGAGTCTCTGGGGCCAACGTCCTGACTTTC	TRBJ2-6	TRBV5-4	TRBD1	NA
CASSPLRRSDAGELFF	TGTGCCAGCTCACCTCTCCGGAGAAGCGACGCCGGGGAGCTGTTTTTT	TRBJ2-2	TRBV18	NA	NA
CASSLSSGGADTQYF	TGCGCCAGCAGCTTGAGTAGCGGGGGTGCAGATACGCAGTATTTT	TRBJ2-3	TRBV5-1	TRBD2	NA
CASSPTSGELFF	TGTGCCAGCTCACCCACCTCCGGGGAGCTGTTTTTT	TRBJ2-2	TRBV18	NA	once
CASGQGPTYEQYF	TGTGCCAGCGGACAGGGCCCCACCTACGAGCAGTACTTC	TRBJ2-7	TRBV19	TRBD1	NA
CASRIAGVTGNTIYF	TGTGCCAGCAGGATAGCAGGGGTAACTGGAAACACCATATATTTT	TRBJ1-3	TRBV2	NA	NA
CASSIFGDQNEKLFF	TGTGCCAGTAGTATATTTGGAGATCAAAATGAAAAACTGTTTTTT	TRBJ1-4	TRBV19	NA	NA
CASSLGDRFEKLFF	TGTGCCAGCAGCTTAGGGGACAGGTTCGAGAAACTGTTTTTT	TRBJ1-4	TRBV7-3	TRBD1	NA
CASSSTGDPTKEQYF	TGTGCCAGCAGCTCAACAGGAGACCCTACGAAAGAGCAGTACTTC	TRBJ2-7	TRBV7-3	NA	NA
CASRGQGDQPQHF	TGCGCCAGCAGAGGACAGGGGGATCAGCCCCAGCATTTT	TRBJ1-5	TRBV10-2	TRBD1	NA
CATGQGVGPAGYTF	TGTGCCACGGGACAGGGGGTCGGTCCTGCAGGCTACACCTTC	TRBJ1-2	TRBV9	TRBD1	NA
CASSLLTGTGNTIYF	TGTGCCAGCAGCTTGTTAACCGGAACTGGAAACACCATATATTTT	TRBJ1-3	TRBV5-5	NA	NA
CASSQRVSNEKLFF	TGCGCCAGCAGCCAGAGGGTCTCTAATGAAAAACTGTTTTTT	TRBJ1-4	TRBV4-1	NA	NA
CASNFDGYGYTF	TGTGCCAGCAACTTCGACGGATACGGCTACACCTTC	TRBJ1-2	TRBV7-2	NA	NA
CASSDNRGAGTGELFF	TGTGCCAGCAGTGATAACAGGGGTGCAGGCACCGGGGAGCTGTTTTTT	TRBJ2-2	TRBV2	TRBD1	NA
CASSERGLIIWYF	TGTGCCAGCAGTGAAAGGGGACTGATCATATGGTACTTC	TRBJ2-7	TRBV6-1	NA	NA
CASSLVEGPWLGELFF	TGTGCCAGCAGCTTGGTGGAGGGGCCTTGGCTCGGGGAGCTGTTTTTT	TRBJ2-2	TRBV5-4	NA	NA
CASKSPQLVYGYTF	TGTGCCAGCAAATCCCCCCAACTGGTCTATGGCTACACCTTC	TRBJ1-2	TRBV6-5	NA	NA
CASSFGGDEKLFF	TGCGCCAGCAGCTTCGGAGGGGATGAAAAACTGTTTTTT	TRBJ1-4	TRBV5-1	NA	NA
CASNPSGGTSYEQYF	TGTGCCAGCAACCCAAGCGGGGGGACGTCCTACGAGCAGTACTTC	TRBJ2-7	TRBV9	TRBD2	NA
CASSHPPGQGGFYGYTF	TGTGCCAGCAGCCACCCCCCCGGGCAGGGAGGATTCTATGGCTACACCTTC	TRBJ1-2	TRBV11-2	NA	once
CASSRSSTYEQYF	TGTGCCAGCAGTCGTTCCAGTACCTACGAGCAGTACTTC	TRBJ2-7	TRBV27	NA	NA
CASRTGGKTQYF	TGTGCCAGCAGGACAGGGGGGAAGACCCAGTACTTC	TRBJ2-5	TRBV27	TRBD1	NA
CASSPPDREVEQYF	TGTGCCAGCTCACCTCCGGACAGGGAAGTGGAGCAGTACTTC	TRBJ2-7	TRBV18	TRBD1	NA
CASSPVEGAGQETQYF	TGTGCCAGCAGTCCAGTGGAAGGGGCGGGCCAAGAGACCCAGTACTTC	TRBJ2-5	TRBV6-4	NA	NA
CASRYRQGGVNQPQHF	TGTGCCAGCAGGTACAGACAGGGGGGCGTCAATCAGCCCCAGCATTTT	TRBJ1-5	TRBV7-2	TRBD1	NA
CASSPLDREAYGYTF	TGTGCCAGCAGCCCCCTCGACAGGGAGGCCTATGGCTACACCTTC	TRBJ1-2	TRBV11-3	TRBD1	NA
CASGLQVTGGLYNEQFF	TGTGCTAGTGGTTTACAAGTGACAGGGGGCCTCTACAATGAGCAGTTCTTC	TRBJ2-1	TRBV12-5	TRBD1	NA
CASRPIQGHNQPQHF	TGTGCCAGCAGACCGATACAGGGCCACAATCAGCCCCAGCATTTT	TRBJ1-5	TRBV28	NA	NA
CASSRTRDYEQYF	TGTGCCAGCAGCCGGACTAGGGATTACGAGCAGTACTTC	TRBJ2-7	TRBV7-8	TRBD2	NA
CASSRGSVYMDTQYF	TGTGCCAGTAGTAGGGGAAGTGTTTATATGGATACGCAGTATTTT	TRBJ2-3	TRBV19	NA	once
CASSSTGGFVETQYF	TGTGCCAGCAGCTCGACAGGGGGCTTTGTGGAGACCCAGTACTTC	TRBJ2-5	TRBV11-2	TRBD1	NA
CASSPSSLPRGTGELFF	TGTGCTAGCAGCCCCTCTTCCCTCCCGCGCGGCACCGGGGAGCTGTTTTTT	TRBJ2-2	TRBV7-7	NA	NA
CASSRFGLAGEPDKNIQYF	TGTGCCAGCAGTCGTTTTGGACTAGCGGGGGAGCCAGACAAAAACATTCAGTACTTC	TRBJ2-4	TRBV7-2	TRBD2	once
CASRGQKETQYF	TGTGCCAGCAGGGGCCAAAAAGAGACCCAGTACTTC	TRBJ2-5	TRBV11-2	NA	once